This TCR beta chain derives from a study of beta chain features in type 1 diabetes. Of the isolated RNA, all was reverse transcribed, and so the sequenced material was expressed TCRB transcripts. Clones were sequenced by immunoSEQ multiplex PCR, and TCRdb holds only the in-frame ones, with some missing. The table records 300,000 to 350,000 clones, around 13% of them present only once. This clone was found a few times. CDR3 size: 14 residues. Trimming pared 5 bases from V and 4 bases from J, leaving 14 bases between. Germline assignment: CDR1 MGHDK and CDR2 SYGVNS. The sequencing input was central memory CD4+ T cells from blood. This sequence was found in a young man in good health. The genes are TRBV25-1 and TRBJ1-2; no firm D call. The chain's CDR3 is CASSPSSGIYGYTF. The CDR3 DNA sequence: TGTGCCAGCAGTCCATCTTCTGGCATCTATGGCTACACCTTC.